Following are 24 T cell receptor delta chains from one sample sequenced in a study of gamma-delta chains in newborns, infants, children. TCRdb re-processed the reads via CATT. The profile shows over 3,000 delta-chain clones, more than 9% of them singletons. Sequences were obtained from blood. The source is a child who was a newborn, infant or young child, either healthy, febrile or measles-vaccinated (not recorded which).

The chain recombines TRDV2 with TRDJ3; D ambiguous. With 0 bases removed from V and 0 bases from J, the gap between germline ends came to 11 bases. Germline assignment: CDR1 GEAIGNYY and CDR2 EKD. The CDR3 is 18 amino acids. The CDR3 DNA reads as TGTGCCTGTGACACCGTGGGACTTAGCTCCTGGGACACCCGACAGATGTTTTTC. Amino acids: CACDTVGLSSWDTRQMFF.

With regard to this clone: This may arise from a read error, as a much more abundant clone is one base away. The rearrangement links TRDV2 to TRDJ1; TRDD3 matches 8 bases. Per germline, CDR1 GEAIGNYY and CDR2 EKD. The CDR3 consists of 18 residues. The CDR3 loop reads CACDTKGNGGSRTGKLIF. The DNA of the CDR3 is TGTGCCTGTGACACCAAAGGGAATGGGGGATCCAGAACCGGTAAACTCATCTTT.

This clone qualifies as medium-sized. Other DNA sequences from this sample encode an identical CDR3 as well. The V and J genes are TRDV2 and TRDJ3, with D possibly TRDD3 on 6 matching bases. The CDR3 consists of 16 residues. V lost 4 bases and J 0 bases, leaving 9 bases between the germline ends. Germline assignment: CDR1 GEAIGNYY and CDR2 EKD. The CDR3 region has the DNA TGTGCCTGTGATCCCTGGGGCTCCTGGGACACCCGACAGATGTTTTTC. Its protein is CACDPWGSWDTRQMFF.

Of note for this clone: A read error likely explains this, since a far larger clone differs by one base. The rearrangement uses TRDV2 and TRDJ3, with 12 nucleotides matching TRDD3. J gave up 0 bases and V 0 bases, and 2 bases lay outside the gene matches. This CDR3 region has 19 residues. Germline loops: CDR1 GEAIGNYY, CDR2 EKD. CDR3 amino acids: CACDTVLGDTSWDTRQMFF. The CDR3, as DNA: TGTGCCTGTGACACCGTACTGGGGGATACCTCCTGGGACACCCGACAGATGTTTTTC.

By its share, this clone is medium-sized. The DNA of the CDR3 is TGTGCCTTTACTGGCCCTTACTGGGGGATATGGGGCTCCTGGGACACCCGACAGATGTTTTTC. Protein product: CAFTGPYWGIWGSWDTRQMFF. The chain has TRDV3 and TRDJ3; 11 bases line up with TRDD3. This CDR3 region has 21 residues. With V trimmed by 1 base and J by 0 bases, 14 bases remained unmatched. CDR1 and CDR2 from the germline V gene are TVYSNPD and GDNSRS (reference sequence).

This clone appeared a few times. A much larger clone sits a single nucleotide away, making a read error possible. The chain recombines TRDV2 with TRDJ3, with 8 bases that match TRDD3. After removal of 3 bases from V and 0 bases from J, the junction contained 12 bases not matched to a gene. The length of the CDR3 is 20 residues. Germline V CDR1 and CDR2: GEAIGNYY, EKD. CDR3 sequence: CACDLLMGDESSWDTRQMFF. The CDR3 bases are TGTGCCTGTGACTTATTAATGGGGGATGAGAGCTCCTGGGACACCCGACAGATGTTTTTC.

This rearrangement joins TRDV2 to TRDJ3; 12 nucleotides agree with TRDD3. This CDR3 spans 22 amino acids. Germline CDR1 reads GEAIGNYY; CDR2 reads EKD. J was trimmed by 0 bases and V by 0 bases; bases with no gene match: 11. CDR3: CACDTGYWGIPNSSWDTRQMFF. The CDR3 DNA reads as TGTGCCTGTGACACCGGGTACTGGGGGATACCCAACAGCTCCTGGGACACCCGACAGATGTTTTTC.

TRDV2 is the V gene, and the J gene was not called; no check of the table's D call, TRDD3, against the DNA was made. Looked up from germline, CDR1 is GEAIGNYY and CDR2 is EKD. The CDR3 length is 18 residues. This CDR3 reads CACDAGGSNSWDTPHMFF. The CDR3 coding sequence is TGTGCCTGTGACGCTGGGGGTTCCAACTCCTGGGACACCCCACATATGTTTTTC.

This clone is classed as medium-sized (0.01 to 0.1%). The V call is TRDV2, the J call TRDJ3, with 10 nucleotides matching TRDD3. CDR3 length: 18 residues. V lost 0 bases and J lost 2; bases outside the gene matches: 3. Germline CDR1 GEAIGNYY, CDR2 EKD. CDR3 DNA: TGTGCCTGTGACACCCTGGGGGATAAACCCTGGGACACCCGACAGATGTTTTTC. Translating gives CACDTLGDKPWDTRQMFF.

This clone was observed a handful of times. The amino acid sequence in TCRdb belongs to a much larger clone and departs from this DNA's translation at residue 3, likely a sequencing read error; the sequence shown is translated from the DNA. The chain carries TRDV2 and TRDJ2; 8 bases map to TRDD3. The CDR3 runs 14 residues. Germline loops: CDR1 GEAIGNYY, CDR2 EKD. In DNA, the CDR3 is TGTGCCCGTGACACTCTGGGGGAGACAGCACAACTCTTCTTT. Translating it yields CARDTLGETAQLFF.

A word on this clone: This sequence may be a read error, since a much larger clone differs from it by one base. The J gene was reported as TRDJ3; the V gene went uncalled; the tabulated D call, TRDD3, remains unverified against the DNA. The CDR3 is 19 amino acids. The CDR3 loop is CACATGGYGLSWDTRQMFF. In nucleotides, the CDR3 is TGTGCCTGTGCCACGGGGGGATACGGTCTTTCCTGGGACACCCGACAGATGTTTTTC.

This clone rates as large. This specimen includes other DNA sequences encoding the same CDR3. The genes are TRDV2 and TRDJ3; no firm D call. The CDR3 sequence is 13 residues long. Germline V gene sequence: CDR1 GEAIGNYY, CDR2 EKD. V was cut by 4 bases and J by 2 bases, with 2 bases left in between. The CDR3 loop reads CACDTWDTRQMFF. In DNA, the CDR3 is TGTGCCTGTGATACCTGGGACACCCGACAGATGTTTTTC.

This clone was seen a few times. V gene TRDV2 combines with J gene TRDJ3, with 7 bases fitting TRDD3. From germline, CDR1 is GEAIGNYY and CDR2 EKD. This CDR3 is 19 amino acids long. The V segment lost 0 bases and the J segment 2 bases; nucleotides outside the gene matches: 9. The CDR3 sequence is CACDTPGYGGPWDTRQMFF. CDR3 coding DNA: TGTGCCTGTGACACCCCCGGATACGGTGGGCCCTGGGACACCCGACAGATGTTTTTC.

The table lists this clone with a few counts. A much larger clone differs from this one at a single base, so this may be a read error. The rearrangement links TRDV2 to TRDJ3; 7 bases line up with TRDD3. The germline V gene encodes CDR1 GEAIGNYY and CDR2 EKD. The CDR3 has 20 amino acids. The CDR3: CACDTLGRGPYSWDARQMFF. Here the CDR3 DNA reads TGTGCCTGTGACACACTGGGGAGGGGACCTTACTCCTGGGACGCCCGACAGATGTTTTTC.

The chain has TRDV2 and TRDJ3; 10 bases map to TRDD3. TCRdb carries no J gene annotation; the J gene was assigned here by matching the DNA with germline. The V and J ends lost 3 bases and 0 bases, in that order; junction bases with no gene match: 10. Per the germline V gene, CDR1 is GEAIGNYY and CDR2 is EKD. This CDR3 has 20 amino acids. The CDR3 reads CACDVRGDTRSSWDTRQMFF. The CDR3 nucleotides are TGTGCCTGTGACGTAAGGGGGGATACGAGGAGCTCCTGGGACACCCGACAGATGTTTTTC.

In its sample, this clone was seen a few times. For this DNA, TCRdb reports the protein of a much larger clone, which diverges at residue 10, most likely from a read error; the protein presented here is translated directly from the DNA. This rearrangement joins TRDV2 to TRDJ3; D might be TRDD3 (5 bases). Per germline, CDR1 GEAIGNYY and CDR2 EKD. The CDR3 loop spans 17 amino acids. The CDR3 nucleotides read TGTGCCTGTGACACCGTGGGGAGCTCCCGGGACACCCGACAGATGTTTTTC. Translating it yields CACDTVGSSRDTRQMFF.

This clone has more than one count but fewer than ten. A much larger clone is a single base away; this may be a read error. This rearrangement joins TRDV2 to TRDJ3; 9 nucleotides match TRDD3. This CDR3 is built from 18 residues. From germline, CDR1 is GEAIGNYY and CDR2 EKD. The trim removed 0 bases at V and 1 base at J, leaving 3 bases unmatched. CDR3 in amino acids: CACDTGGYTSWDTRQMFF. The CDR3 nucleotides read TGTGCCTGTGACACCGGGGGATACACGTCCTGGGACACCCGACAGATGTTTTTC.

The sample holds a few counts of this clone. The same CDR3 arises from other DNA sequences in this sample as well. The V and J genes are TRDV2 and TRDJ2; 9 bases fit TRDD3. The CDR3 is 17 residues long. CDR1 GEAIGNYY and CDR2 EKD come from the germline V gene. J was trimmed by 0 bases and V by 7 bases; bases with no gene match: 11. CDR3 sequence: CACDPMGDKALTAQLFF. For the CDR3, the DNA is TGTGCCTGCGACCCGATGGGGGATAAGGCTTTGACAGCACAACTCTTCTTT.

This clone was detected a few times. One end of the junction is discordant with germline, which a read error may explain. V gene TRDV2 combines with J gene TRDJ2; the match to TRDD3 covers 10 bases. The J gene is not listed in TCRdb, so it was assigned here from a DNA match to germline. The CDR3 extends over 14 amino acids. CDR1 GEAIGNYY and CDR2 EKD come from the germline V gene. The CDR3 region has the DNA TGTGCCGGTGACAGACTGGGGGATACAGCACAACTCTTCTTT. Protein: CAGDRLGDTAQLFF.

Comment on this clone: Possible read error: a much larger clone is one base away. This rearrangement joins TRDV2 to TRDJ3; 11 nucleotides agree with TRDD3. From germline, CDR1 is GEAIGNYY and CDR2 EKD. The CDR3 loop spans 23 amino acids. CDR3 region: CARDNVVTDPGGYLQWDTRQMFF. CDR3 coding DNA: TGTGCCCGTGACAACGTAGTTACCGACCCTGGGGGATACCTTCAATGGGACACCCGACAGATGTTTTTC.

This clone ranks as medium-sized. This CDR3 reads CACDTVGDTKAWDTRQMFF. The CDR3 nucleotides read TGTGCCTGTGACACCGTGGGGGATACCAAAGCCTGGGACACCCGACAGATGTTTTTC. V and J are TRDV2 and TRDJ3, with 10 bases aligning to TRDD3. Per germline, CDR1 GEAIGNYY and CDR2 EKD. Trimming at V came to 0 bases and at J to 2 bases, leaving 6 bases not matched to a gene. The CDR3 is 19 amino acids.

J is TRDJ1 and V is TRDV3; weak D call: TRDD3 (5 bases). CDR1 is TVYSNPD, CDR2 GDNSRS, per germline (reference sequence). CDR3 size: 11 residues. V lost 2 bases and J 3 bases, leaving 7 bases between the germline ends. The DNA for the CDR3 is TGTGCCTTTGGGGACGCCGATAAACTCATCTTT. This translates into CAFGDADKLIF.

By its share, this clone is medium-sized. The chain uses TRDV3 and TRDJ2; TRDD3 aligns across 9 bases. This CDR3 has 16 amino acids. The junction had 14 bases not matched to a gene; V was cut back by 3 bases and J by 6 bases. Germline CDR1 and CDR2: TVYSNPD and GDNSRS (reference sequence). CDR3 in DNA: TGTGCCTTCGTACTGGGGATACGACCCCGTTCAGCACAACTCTTCTTT. This gives the protein CAFVLGIRPRSAQLFF. The entire variable domain, with the rest obtained from reference TRDV3 and TRDJ2, is as follows: CDKVTQSSPDQTVASGSEVVLLCTYDTVYSNPDLFWYRIRPDYSFQFVFYGDNSRSEGADFTQGRFSVKHILTQKAFHLVISPVRTEDSATYYCAFVLGIRPRSAQLFFGKGTQLIVEP.

This clone has just a few counts. Just one base apart from a much larger clone, this may be a read error. The same CDR3 can be traced to other DNA sequences in this sample. The V gene is TRDV2, the J gene TRDJ1, with 13 bases aligning to TRDD3. V dropped 0 bases and J dropped 0; count of bases not matched to a gene: 12. CDR1 is GEAIGNYY and CDR2 is EKD in the germline V gene. The CDR3 is 20 residues long. The CDR3 DNA reads TGTGCCTGTGACACCGTCACTGGGGGATACGCCAAAAGGGACACCGATAAACTCATCTTT. Translating it yields CACDTVTGGYAKRDTDKLIF.